The clone carrying this T cell receptor beta chain has just a few counts. As yet, its antigen is unknown. This entry is derived from a study of blood T cells in healthy people across ages. Study summary: Capture via template switching afforded approximately one barcoded beta molecule per two T cells.

The second PCR ran about 6 to 11 cycles with a sample-barcoded 5' primer and J-beta primers. From the 5' RACE reads, TCRdb called clonotypes with MiXCR, one entry per CDR3 protein. Of some 1.7 million distinct CDR3 sequences listed, roughly 30% are singletons. Researchers isolated at least 7 million PBMCs per sample. Study-wide results and limits: Without sorted subsets, naive and antigen-experienced compartments could not be conclusively compared.

This CDR3 region has 16 residues. Germline V gene lookup returns CDR1 MNHEY and CDR2 SMNVEV (reference sequence). V lost 4 bases and J lost 0, with 14 bases in between. The material sequenced was blood. The chain joins TRBV27 to TRBJ2-3, with D hard to call. This receptor was taken from a woman between 25 and 40 years old in good health. The CDR3 region has the DNA TGTGCCAGCAGTTCCCTGCCCCTGAAGAGCACAGATACGCAGTATTTT. It yields the protein CASSSLPLKSTDTQYF.